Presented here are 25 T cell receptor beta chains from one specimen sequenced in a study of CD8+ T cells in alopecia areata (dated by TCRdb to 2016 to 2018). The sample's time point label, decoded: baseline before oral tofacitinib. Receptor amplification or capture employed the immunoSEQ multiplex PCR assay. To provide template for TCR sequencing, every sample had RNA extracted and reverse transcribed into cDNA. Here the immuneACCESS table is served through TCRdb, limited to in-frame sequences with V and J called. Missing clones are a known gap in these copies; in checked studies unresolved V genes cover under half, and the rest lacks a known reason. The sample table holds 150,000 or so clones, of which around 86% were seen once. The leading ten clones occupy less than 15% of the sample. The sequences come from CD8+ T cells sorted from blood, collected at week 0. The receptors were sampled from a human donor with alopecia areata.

CDR3 amino acids: CASSYGLGSYEQYF. The CDR3 nucleotides are TGTGCCAGCAGTTACGGTCTGGGCAGCTACGAGCAGTACTTC. This rearrangement joins TRBV6-5 to TRBJ2-7; no clear D gene. The CDR3 extends over 14 amino acids. The V gene lost 2 bases and the J gene lost 3 bases, with 11 bases spanning the gap. CDR1 and CDR2 (germline): MNHEY, SVGAGI.

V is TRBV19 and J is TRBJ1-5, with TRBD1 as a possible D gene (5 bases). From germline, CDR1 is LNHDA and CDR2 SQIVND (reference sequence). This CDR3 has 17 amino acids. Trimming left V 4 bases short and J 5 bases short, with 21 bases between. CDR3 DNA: TGTGCCAGTAGTAGCCATCCCCAGGGTGAAACCGATCAGCCCCAGCATTTT. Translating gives CASSSHPQGETDQPQHF.

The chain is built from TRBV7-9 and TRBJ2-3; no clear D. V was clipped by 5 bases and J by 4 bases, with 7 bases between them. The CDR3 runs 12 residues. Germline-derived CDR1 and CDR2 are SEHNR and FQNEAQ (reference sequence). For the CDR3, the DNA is TGTGCCAGCAGCGGAGTCGCAGATACGCAGTATTTT. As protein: CASSGVADTQYF.

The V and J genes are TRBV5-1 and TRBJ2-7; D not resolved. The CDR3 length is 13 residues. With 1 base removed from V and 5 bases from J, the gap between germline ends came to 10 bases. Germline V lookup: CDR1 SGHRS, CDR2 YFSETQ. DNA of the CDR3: TGCGCCAGCAGCTTGATGGATAGCAACGAGCAGTACTTC. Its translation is CASSLMDSNEQYF.

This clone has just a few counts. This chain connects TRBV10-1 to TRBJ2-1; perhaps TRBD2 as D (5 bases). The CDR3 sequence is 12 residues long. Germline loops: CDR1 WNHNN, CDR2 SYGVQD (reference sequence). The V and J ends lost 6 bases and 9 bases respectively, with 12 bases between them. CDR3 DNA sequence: TGCGCCAGCAGCCCGACTCGGGGTGAGCAGTTCTTC. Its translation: CASSPTRGEQFF.

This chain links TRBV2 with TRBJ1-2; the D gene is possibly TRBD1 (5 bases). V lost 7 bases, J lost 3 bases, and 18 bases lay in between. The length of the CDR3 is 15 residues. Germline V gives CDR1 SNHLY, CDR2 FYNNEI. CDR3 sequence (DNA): TGTGCCAGCATTTGGACTCATGGGACTGACTATGGCTACACCTTC. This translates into CASIWTHGTDYGYTF.

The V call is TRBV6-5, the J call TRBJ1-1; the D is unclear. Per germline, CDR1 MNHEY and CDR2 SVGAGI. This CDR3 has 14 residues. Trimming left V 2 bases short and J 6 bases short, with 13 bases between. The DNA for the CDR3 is TGTGCCAGCAGTTACGACGGGCAAGGCGCTGAAGCTTTCTTT. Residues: CASSYDGQGAEAFF.

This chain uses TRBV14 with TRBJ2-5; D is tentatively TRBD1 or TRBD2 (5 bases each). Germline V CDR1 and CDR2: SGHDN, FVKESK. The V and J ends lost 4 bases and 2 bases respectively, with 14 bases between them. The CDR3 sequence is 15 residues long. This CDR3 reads CASSPPGRGQETQYF. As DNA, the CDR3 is TGTGCCAGCAGCCCCCCGGGACGGGGACAAGAGACCCAGTACTTC.

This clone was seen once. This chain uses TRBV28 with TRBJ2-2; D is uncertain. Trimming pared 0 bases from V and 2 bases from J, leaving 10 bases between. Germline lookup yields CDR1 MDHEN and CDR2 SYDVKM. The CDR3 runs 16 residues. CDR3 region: CASSLWGSSNTGELFF. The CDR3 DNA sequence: TGTGCCAGCAGTTTATGGGGCAGCTCTAACACCGGGGAGCTGTTTTTT.

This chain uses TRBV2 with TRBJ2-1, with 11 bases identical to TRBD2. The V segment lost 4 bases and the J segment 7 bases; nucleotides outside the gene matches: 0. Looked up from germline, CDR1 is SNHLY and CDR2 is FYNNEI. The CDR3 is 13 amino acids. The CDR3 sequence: CASSGLAGNEQFF. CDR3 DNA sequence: TGTGCCAGCAGTGGACTAGCGGGGAATGAGCAGTTCTTC.

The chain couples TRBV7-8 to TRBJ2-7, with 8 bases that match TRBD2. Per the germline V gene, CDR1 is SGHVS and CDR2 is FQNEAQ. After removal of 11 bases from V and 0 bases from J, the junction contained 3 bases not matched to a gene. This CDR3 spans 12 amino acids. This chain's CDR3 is CAAGGASYEQYF. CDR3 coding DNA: TGTGCCGCCGGGGGGGCCTCCTACGAGCAGTACTTC.

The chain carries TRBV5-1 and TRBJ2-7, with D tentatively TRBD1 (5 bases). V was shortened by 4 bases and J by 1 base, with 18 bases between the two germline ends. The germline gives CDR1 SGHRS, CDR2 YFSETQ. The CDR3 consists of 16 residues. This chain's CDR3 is CASSRSVGELSYEQYF. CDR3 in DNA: TGCGCCAGCAGCCGGTCGGTAGGGGAACTTTCCTACGAGCAGTACTTC.

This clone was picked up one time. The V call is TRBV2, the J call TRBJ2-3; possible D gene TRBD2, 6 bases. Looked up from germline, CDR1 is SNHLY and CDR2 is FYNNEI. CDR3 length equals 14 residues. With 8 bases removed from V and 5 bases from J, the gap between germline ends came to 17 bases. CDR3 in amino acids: CASPPGLRLDTQYF. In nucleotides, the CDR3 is TGTGCCAGCCCACCGGGACTCCGCCTAGATACGCAGTATTTT.

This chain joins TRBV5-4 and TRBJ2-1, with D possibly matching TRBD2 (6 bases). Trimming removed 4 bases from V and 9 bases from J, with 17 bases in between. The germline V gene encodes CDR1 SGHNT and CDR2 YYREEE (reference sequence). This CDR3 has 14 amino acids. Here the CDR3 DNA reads TGTGCCAGCAGCCCGGGACTCCATGAGGGTGAGCAGTTCTTC. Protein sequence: CASSPGLHEGEQFF.

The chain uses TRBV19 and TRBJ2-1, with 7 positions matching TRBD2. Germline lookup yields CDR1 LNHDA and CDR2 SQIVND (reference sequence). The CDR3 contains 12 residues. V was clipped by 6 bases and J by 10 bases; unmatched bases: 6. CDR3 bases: TGTGCCAGTAGCAGACTAGCAAACGAGCAGTTCTTC. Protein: CASSRLANEQFF.

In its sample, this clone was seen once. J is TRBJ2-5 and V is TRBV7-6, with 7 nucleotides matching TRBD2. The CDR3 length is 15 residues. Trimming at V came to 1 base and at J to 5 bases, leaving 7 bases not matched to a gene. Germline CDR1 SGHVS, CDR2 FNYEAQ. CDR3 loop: CASSLDEAGRETQYF. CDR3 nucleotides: TGTGCCAGCAGCTTAGACGAAGCGGGAAGGGAGACCCAGTACTTC.

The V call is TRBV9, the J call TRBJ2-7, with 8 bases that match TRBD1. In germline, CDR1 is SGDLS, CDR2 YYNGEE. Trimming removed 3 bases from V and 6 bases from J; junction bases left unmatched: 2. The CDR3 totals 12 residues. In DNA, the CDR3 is TGTGCCAGCAGCGCCGGACAGGGCGAGCAGTACTTC. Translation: CASSAGQGEQYF.

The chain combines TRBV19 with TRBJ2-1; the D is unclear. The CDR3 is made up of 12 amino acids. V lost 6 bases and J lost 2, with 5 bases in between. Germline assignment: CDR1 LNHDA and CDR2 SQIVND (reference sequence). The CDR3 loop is CASRVAYNEQFF. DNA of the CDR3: TGTGCCAGTAGGGTGGCCTACAATGAGCAGTTCTTC.

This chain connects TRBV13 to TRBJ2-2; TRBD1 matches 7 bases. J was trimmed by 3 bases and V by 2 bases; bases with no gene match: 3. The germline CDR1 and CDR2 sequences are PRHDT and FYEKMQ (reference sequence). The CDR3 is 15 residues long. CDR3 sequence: CASSLQGVHTGELFF. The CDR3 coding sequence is TGTGCCAGCAGCTTACAGGGGGTCCACACCGGGGAGCTGTTTTTT.

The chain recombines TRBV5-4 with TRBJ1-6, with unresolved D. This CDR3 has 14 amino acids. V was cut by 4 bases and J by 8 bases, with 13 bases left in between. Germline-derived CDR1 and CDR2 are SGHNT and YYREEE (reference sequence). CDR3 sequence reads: CASSEQEDYSPLHF. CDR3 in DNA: TGTGCCAGCAGCGAGCAGGAGGACTATTCACCCCTCCACTTT.

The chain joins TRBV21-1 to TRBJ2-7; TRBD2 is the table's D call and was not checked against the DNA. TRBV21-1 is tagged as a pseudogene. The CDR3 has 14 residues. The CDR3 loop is CASSKEGLEYEQYF. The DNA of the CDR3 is TGTGCCAGCAGCAAAGAGGGACTAGAGTACGAGCAGTACTTC.

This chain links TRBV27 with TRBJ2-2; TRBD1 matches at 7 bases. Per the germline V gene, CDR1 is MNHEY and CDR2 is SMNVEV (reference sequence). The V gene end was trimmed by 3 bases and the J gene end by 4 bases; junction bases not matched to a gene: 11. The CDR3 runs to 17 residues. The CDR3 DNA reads TGTGCCAGCAGTTTCTCCCCGGGACAGATGACCACCGGGGAGCTGTTTTTT. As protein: CASSFSPGQMTTGELFF.

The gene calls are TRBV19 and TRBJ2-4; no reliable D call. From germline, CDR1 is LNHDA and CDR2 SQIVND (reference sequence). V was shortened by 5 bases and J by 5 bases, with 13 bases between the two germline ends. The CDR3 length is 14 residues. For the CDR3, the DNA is TGTGCCAGTAGTCCTTCGAAGCTGGAAAACATTCAGTACTTC. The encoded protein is CASSPSKLENIQYF.

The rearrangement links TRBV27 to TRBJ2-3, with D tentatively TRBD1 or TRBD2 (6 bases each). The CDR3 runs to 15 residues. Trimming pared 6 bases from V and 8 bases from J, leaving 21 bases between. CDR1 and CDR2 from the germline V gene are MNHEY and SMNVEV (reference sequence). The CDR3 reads CASSPRGGGSRTQYF. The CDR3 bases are TGTGCCAGCAGCCCACGAGGGGGAGGCTCCCGTACGCAGTATTTT.

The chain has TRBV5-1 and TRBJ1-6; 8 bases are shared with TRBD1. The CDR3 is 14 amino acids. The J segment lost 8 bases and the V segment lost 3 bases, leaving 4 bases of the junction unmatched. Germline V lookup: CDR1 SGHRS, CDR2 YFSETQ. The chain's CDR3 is CASSSGQDDSPLHF. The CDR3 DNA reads TGCGCCAGCAGCTCGGGACAGGATGATTCACCCCTCCACTTT.